Listed below are T cell receptor beta chains from one sample, sequenced in a study of control samples from healthy donors and cancer patients. Libraries were prepared by immunoSEQ multiplex PCR; TCRdb keeps only in-frame clonotypes and omits some of them. The table lists more than 95,000 clones, 88% of them singletons. The specimen sequenced was blood. These receptors were collected from a woman between 65 and 79 years old in good health. Both conserved end residues are part of each CDR3. The order of the fields is CDR3 length, D gene, clone size, V gene, J gene, CDR3 DNA, CDR3 protein. A D gene is named only where the DNA matches it firmly. Rows give clone size only sometimes, using once, few, many, or a class for an expanded clone.

14	TRBD1	few	TRBV29-1	TRBJ1-5	TGCAGCGTAGGACAGGGGGCAACCGATCAGCCCCAGCATTTT	CSVGQGATDQPQHF
12	.	few	TRBV2	TRBJ1-6	TGTGCCAGCTACCGGGGAACTTCACCCCTCCACTTT	CASYRGTSPLHF
12	.	.	TRBV7-2	TRBJ2-5	TGTGCCGTACGGGGGCCCGGGGAGACCCAGTACTTC	CAVRGPGETQYF
16	TRBD1	.	TRBV11-2	TRBJ1-3	TGTGCCAGCAGCTTGGTACAGGGGATCTCTGGAAACACCATATATTTT	CASSLVQGISGNTIYF
13	.	.	TRBV2	TRBJ1-5	TGTGCCAGCAGTGAAAATAGAAACCAGCCCCAGCATTTT	CASSENRNQPQHF
13	TRBD1	.	TRBV18	TRBJ2-7	TGTGCCAGCTCAGAAGACAGGGACGGCGAGCAGTACTTC	CASSEDRDGEQYF
13	.	.	TRBV13	TRBJ2-3	TGTGCCAGCAGAAAGGTAGGCACAGATACGCAGTATTTT	CASRKVGTDTQYF
12	.	.	TRBV6-5	TRBJ1-2	TGTGCCAGCAGCCCAGGGCACTATGGCTACACCTTC	CASSPGHYGYTF
13	.	.	TRBV2	TRBJ1-1	TGTGCCAGCAGTCTGCAGGGAAACACTGAAGCTTTCTTT	CASSLQGNTEAFF
14	.	.	TRBV11-2	TRBJ2-4	TGTGCCAGCAGCTTCGGGGGTGGCAAAAACATTCAGTACTTC	CASSFGGGKNIQYF
13	.	few	TRBV7-9	TRBJ2-5	TGTGCCAGCAGCTTAATGGGAGGCGAGACCCAGTACTTC	CASSLMGGETQYF
15	TRBD1	once	TRBV5-5	TRBJ1-1	TGTGCCAGCAGCACCACGGGACAGGGCTACACTGAAGCTTTCTTT	CASSTTGQGYTEAFF
16	.	.	TRBV27	TRBJ1-4	TGTGCCAGCAGCCCTATGCCCCGGACAGCGTGGGAAAAACTGTTTTTT	CASSPMPRTAWEKLFF
16	.	.	TRBV21-1	TRBJ1-4	TGTGCCAGCAGCAAAGCGAACGGGTGGGGTAATGAAAAACTGTTTTTT	CASSKANGWGNEKLFF
16	.	.	TRBV5-1	TRBJ2-7	TGCGCCAGCAGCTCGGTTCTCGGCAGGGATTTTTACGAGCAGTACTTC	CASSSVLGRDFYEQYF
15	TRBD1	.	TRBV7-3	TRBJ1-5	TGTGCCAGCAGCGCCCCGACAGGGGCCGGACAGCCCCAGCATTTT	CASSAPTGAGQPQHF
14	TRBD1	.	TRBV7-9	TRBJ1-2	TGTGCCAGCAGCGCCTCGGACAGGGGGTATGGCTACACCTTC	CASSASDRGYGYTF
13	.	once	TRBV9	TRBJ1-2	TGTGCCAGCAGCGTAGGGGGGACCTATGGCTACACCTTC	CASSVGGTYGYTF
14	.	.	TRBV6-2/TRBV6-3	TRBJ1-2	TGTGCCAGCAGTTACTCGGCAGGCTCTAGTGGCTACACCTTC	CASSYSAGSSGYTF
15	TRBD2	.	TRBV7-2	TRBJ2-7	TGTGCCAGCAGCCCTACTAGCGGGGCACCTATGAAGCAGTACTTC	CASSPTSGAPMKQYF
15	.	.	TRBV7-8	TRBJ1-5	TGTGCCAGCAGCTCCTCAGGGGATAGCAATCAGCCCCAGCATTTT	CASSSSGDSNQPQHF
14	.	.	TRBV19	TRBJ2-2	TGTGCCACCCACTGGGGGGCCAACACCGGGGAGCTGTTTTTT	CATHWGANTGELFF
16	TRBD2	.	TRBV10-2	TRBJ2-3	TGCGCCAGCAGTTATTCCATAGCGGGAGGCACAGATACGCAGTATTTT	CASSYSIAGGTDTQYF
15	.	.	TRBV19	TRBJ2-5	TGTGCCAGTAGTGGCTTGGGGGGACTCCAAGAGACCCAGTACTTC	CASSGLGGLQETQYF
14	.	few	TRBV5-1	TRBJ2-2	TGCGCCAGCAGCTTGGCCCCACAGACCGGGGAGCTGTTTTTT	CASSLAPQTGELFF
14	.	few	TRBV19	TRBJ2-2	TGTGCCAGTTTCGGGCGCGTGGGAACCGGGGAGCTGTTTTTT	CASFGRVGTGELFF
15	TRBD2	.	TRBV19	TRBJ2-5	TGTGCCAGTAGTATAGCTAGCGGGGGCCGCGCGACCCAGTACTTC	CASSIASGGRATQYF
15	.	.	TRBV6-5	TRBJ1-4	TGTGCCAGCAGTCGCGGGGGGCCAACTAATGAAAAACTGTTTTTT	CASSRGGPTNEKLFF
13	.	.	TRBV2	TRBJ2-5	TGTGCCAGCAACGACGAGCGGCAAGAGACCCAGTACTTC	CASNDERQETQYF
14	.	.	TRBV6-1	TRBJ1-5	TGTGCCAGCAGTGAAGGGGGGCACAATCAGCCCCAGCATTTT	CASSEGGHNQPQHF
15	TRBD2	.	TRBV5-1	TRBJ2-3	TGCGCCAGCAGCTTGGGCGGGGGACCCACAGATACGCAGTATTTT	CASSLGGGPTDTQYF
13	TRBD1	.	TRBV29-1	TRBJ1-2	TGCAGCGCCCGGGACAGGTCTAACTATGGCTACACCTTC	CSARDRSNYGYTF
17	TRBD2	.	TRBV13	TRBJ2-2	TGTGCCAGCAGCTTAACTAGCGGGGGGGTGAACACCGGGGAGCTGTTTTTT	CASSLTSGGVNTGELFF
14	.	.	TRBV9	TRBJ1-1	TGTGCCAGCAGCGTAGGCCTGGGTAGGGCTGAAGCTTTCTTT	CASSVGLGRAEAFF
16	.	.	TRBV21-1	TRBJ1-2	TGTGCCAGCAGCCTTACCCTCCAGGGGGCTTACTATGGCTACACCTTC	CASSLTLQGAYYGYTF
12	.	.	TRBV2	TRBJ2-1	TGTGTCAGCAGCCCCCTCCACAATGAGCAGTTCTTC	CVSSPLHNEQFF
11	.	.	TRBV6-5	TRBJ1-1	TGTGCCAGCACCCTGGGTACTGAAGCTTTCTTT	CASTLGTEAFF
15	.	.	TRBV6-5	TRBJ2-5	TGTGCCAGCAGGTTACGAGGGGGGCCCGGCGAGACCCAGTACTTC	CASRLRGGPGETQYF
15	.	.	TRBV5-1	TRBJ2-2	TGCGCCAGCAGCTTGAGGCAGGGCGCCACCGGGGAGCTGTTTTTT	CASSLRQGATGELFF
14	TRBD1	.	TRBV20-1	TRBJ2-7	TGCAGTGCTAGTGGCGACAGGGGGCCTTACGAGCAGTACTTC	CSASGDRGPYEQYF
13	.	.	TRBV12-3/TRBV12-4	TRBJ1-2	TGTGCCAGCAGTTTAGCGGTGGTGGTTGGCTACACCTTC	CASSLAVVVGYTF
18	TRBD2	.	TRBV11-3	TRBJ2-3	TGTGCCAGCAGCTTGGGGACCCGAGCGGGGGAGATTGTAGATACGCAGTATTTT	CASSLGTRAGEIVDTQYF
13	.	.	TRBV6-2/TRBV6-3	TRBJ2-1	TGTGCCAGCAGCGAGGACTTCTACAATGAGCAGTTCTTC	CASSEDFYNEQFF
14	.	.	TRBV2	TRBJ1-6	TGTGCCAGCAGTAGCTCAGTGGGCAATTCACCCCTCCACTTT	CASSSSVGNSPLHF
15	TRBD1	.	TRBV2	TRBJ1-5	TGTGCCAGCAGTGAAGGGGACAGGCGCAATCAGCCCCAGCATTTT	CASSEGDRRNQPQHF
15	TRBD2	.	TRBV24-1	TRBJ2-1	TGTGCCACCCGGGGGACTAGCGGGGGCCAGGGGGAGCAGTTCTTC	CATRGTSGGQGEQFF